The 20 T cell receptor beta chains given below trace back to one sample, sequenced in a study of CD8+ T cells in alopecia areata. cDNA reverse transcribed from extracted RNA served as the sequencing template. Clones were sequenced by immunoSEQ multiplex PCR, and TCRdb holds only the in-frame ones, with some missing. Of about 170,000 clones in the sample, roughly 70% are singletons; the top ten hold about an eighth. Sequenced here: CD8+ T cells sorted from blood, sampled at week 0. These receptor sequences come from a human donor with alopecia areata.

Only one count was recorded for this clone. The chain couples TRBV25-1 to TRBJ1-4, with D unresolved. The V end was cut by 5 bases, the J end by 8 bases, with 6 bases between. The germline gives CDR1 MGHDK, CDR2 SYGVNS. The CDR3 runs 11 residues. Here the CDR3 reads CASSLGEKLFF. DNA of the CDR3: TGTGCCAGCAGTCTGGGAGAAAAACTGTTTTTT.

This chain uses TRBV19 with TRBJ2-7; 11 positions agree with TRBD1. The CDR3 loop spans 14 amino acids. V trimming: 10 bases; J trimming: 4 bases; junction bases outside the gene matches: 9. In germline, CDR1 is LNHDA, CDR2 SQIVND (reference sequence). The CDR3 sequence: CATSPGQGEYEQYF. The CDR3 nucleotides read TGTGCCACGTCCCCGGGACAGGGGGAATACGAGCAGTACTTC.

The V and J genes are TRBV2 and TRBJ1-2; 7 positions agree with TRBD1. CDR1 is SNHLY and CDR2 is FYNNEI in the germline V gene. The CDR3 runs to 14 residues. The V segment lost 5 bases and the J segment 4 bases; nucleotides outside the gene matches: 7. Here the CDR3 reads CASSSPGQPYGYTF. The CDR3 DNA reads as TGTGCCAGCAGTTCCCCGGGACAGCCCTATGGCTACACCTTC.

The chain employs TRBV18 and TRBJ1-1; D might be TRBD1 (6 bases). The germline V gene has CDR1 KGHSH and CDR2 LQKENI. With 3 bases removed from V and 5 bases from J, the gap between germline ends came to 13 bases. The CDR3 is made up of 14 amino acids. The CDR3, as DNA: TGTGCCAGCTCACCCGAGAGGGGGAATACTGAAGCTTTCTTT. Encoded protein: CASSPERGNTEAFF.

The gene calls are TRBV4-1 and TRBJ1-1; 8 bases agree with TRBD1. CDR3 length: 14 residues. The germline gives CDR1 MGHRA, CDR2 YSYEKL. The trim removed 2 bases at V and 5 bases at J, leaving 4 bases unmatched. The CDR3 DNA reads as TGCGCCAGCAGCCAATCAGGGGGCCAGACTGAAGCTTTCTTT. Translation gives CASSQSGGQTEAFF.

This clone was found once. The chain links TRBV12-5 to TRBJ2-1; 9 nucleotides line up with TRBD1. The J segment lost 4 bases and the V segment lost 2 bases, leaving 3 bases of the junction unmatched. Germline CDR1 and CDR2: LGHNT and FRNRAP. The CDR3 extends over 15 amino acids. CDR3: CASGLQQGAYNEQFF. The CDR3 nucleotides are TGTGCTAGTGGTTTGCAACAGGGGGCTTACAATGAGCAGTTCTTC.

The gene calls are TRBV7-2 and TRBJ1-1; D not resolved. The germline V gene encodes CDR1 SGHTA and CDR2 FQGNSA. Deletions cut 3 bases from V and 11 bases from J, with 13 bases between. The CDR3 extends over 12 amino acids. CDR3 in amino acids: CASSFSDGPAFF. The CDR3 DNA reads TGTGCCAGCAGCTTTTCAGACGGGCCGGCTTTCTTT.

This chain connects TRBV5-1 to TRBJ2-7; 7 bases fit TRBD1. Trimming cost V 3 bases and J 6 bases; bases outside gene matches: 6. The CDR3 is 13 amino acids. CDR1 and CDR2 (germline): SGHRS, YFSETQ. The CDR3 loop is CASSSATGIEQYF. DNA of the CDR3: TGCGCCAGCAGCTCTGCGACAGGGATCGAGCAGTACTTC.

CDR3 sequence reads: CASSLNQGTAYEQYF. CDR3 in DNA: TGTGCCAGCAGCCTAAACCAGGGGACCGCGTACGAGCAGTACTTC. The gene calls are TRBV9 and TRBJ2-7, with D tentatively TRBD1 (6 bases). V lost 4 bases and J 4 bases, leaving 18 bases between the germline ends. This CDR3 has 15 amino acids. Germline loops: CDR1 SGDLS, CDR2 YYNGEE.

V and J are TRBV7-7 and TRBJ2-2, with TRBD2 as a possible D gene (6 bases). V was trimmed by 5 bases and J by 6 bases, leaving 22 bases between them. This CDR3 is built from 17 residues. Germline V gene data show CDR1 as SSHAT and CDR2 as FNYEAQ (reference sequence). The CDR3 DNA reads as TGTGCCAGCAGCCCGAGCGTTGTCTCCCCGGGGGCCGGGGAGCTGTTTTTT. This encodes CASSPSVVSPGAGELFF.

The chain couples TRBV25-1 to TRBJ2-7, with a possible D match to TRBD1 (6 bases). Trimming stripped 0 bases from V and 2 bases from J, with 8 bases between. The germline gives CDR1 MGHDK, CDR2 SYGVNS. This CDR3 has 14 amino acids. The CDR3 spells CASSEYRGTYEQYF. The DNA of the CDR3 is TGTGCCAGCAGTGAATATAGGGGGACCTACGAGCAGTACTTC.

The rearrangement uses TRBV4-1 and TRBJ1-4, with D unresolved. Germline V lookup: CDR1 MGHRA, CDR2 YSYEKL. This CDR3 spans 12 amino acids. Trimming pared 4 bases from V and 8 bases from J, leaving 8 bases between. The CDR3 protein is CASSPSGEKLFF. CDR3 sequence (DNA): TGCGCCAGCAGCCCTTCGGGAGAAAAACTGTTTTTT.

This sequence joins TRBV30 and TRBJ2-1; a possible D gene is TRBD2 (6 bases). Per the germline V gene, CDR1 is GTSNPN and CDR2 is SVGIG (reference sequence). Trimming pared 1 base from V and 0 bases from J, leaving 10 bases between. The length of the CDR3 is 15 residues. The CDR3 loop reads CAWSGDLSSYNEQFF. In DNA, the CDR3 is TGTGCCTGGAGTGGGGACTTGAGCTCCTACAATGAGCAGTTCTTC.

V is TRBV15 and J is TRBJ2-7, with 9 nucleotides matching TRBD1. This CDR3 spans 14 amino acids. Per germline, CDR1 LNHNV and CDR2 YYDKDF (reference sequence). V lost 5 bases and J lost 2; bases outside the gene matches: 4. In DNA, the CDR3 is TGTGCCACCAGCGGGACAGGGAGTACCTACGAGCAGTACTTC. This codes for CATSGTGSTYEQYF.

Regarding this clone: One junction end disagrees with the germline gene, perhaps due to a read error. This chain connects TRBV2 to TRBJ1-2; 8 bases match TRBD1. This CDR3 has 18 residues. Germline V lookup: CDR1 SNHLY, CDR2 FYNNEI. The CDR3 protein is CASSEFPDRALSNYGYTF. CDR3 DNA sequence: TGTGCCAGTAGTGAATTTCCGGACAGGGCCCTTTCTAACTATGGCTACACCTTC.

This sequence joins TRBV27 and TRBJ1-2; the D gene is possibly TRBD1 (6 bases). Germline lookup yields CDR1 MNHEY and CDR2 SMNVEV (reference sequence). V gave up 0 bases and J gave up 4 bases, with 9 bases separating them. CDR3 length: 14 amino acids. The CDR3 DNA reads TGTGCCAGCAGTTTATCTTCGGACAGCTATGGCTACACCTTC. Translation gives CASSLSSDSYGYTF.

The V gene is TRBV10-3, the J gene TRBJ2-5; D is possibly TRBD1 or TRBD2 (6 bases each). The ends were cut back, 3 bases at V and 3 bases at J, with 14 bases in the middle. The germline gives CDR1 ENHRY, CDR2 SYGVKD. CDR3 length: 15 amino acids. DNA of the CDR3: TGTGCCATCAGTGATGCTGGAGGGGGGAAAGAGACCCAGTACTTC. Protein: CAISDAGGGKETQYF.

V and J are TRBV7-9 and TRBJ2-5; the D call may be TRBD1 or TRBD2 (5 bases each). With 5 bases removed from V and 3 bases from J, the gap between germline ends came to 19 bases. The CDR3 length is 16 residues. Germline loops: CDR1 SEHNR, CDR2 FQNEAQ (reference sequence). The CDR3 bases are TGTGCCAGCAGCCCCCGGGACGACAGTAGAAAAGAGACCCAGTACTTC. This translates into CASSPRDDSRKETQYF. The full variable domain, with the rest looked up from reference TRBV7-9 and TRBJ2-5, is DTGVSQNPRHKITKRGQNVTFRCDPISEHNRLYWYRQTLGQGPEFLTYFQNEAQLEKSRLLSDRFSAERPKGSFSTLEIQRTEQGDSAMYLCASSPRDDSRKETQYFGPGTRLLVL.

This clone has just a few counts. The chain is built from TRBV7-2 and TRBJ2-7; D uncertain. This CDR3 contains 15 residues. V lost 1 base and J lost 0, with 10 bases in between. Germline CDR1 is SGHTA and CDR2 is FQGNSA. The CDR3 nucleotides read TGTGCCAGCAGCTTAGAGAGGCAGTTCTCCTACGAGCAGTACTTC. This sequence encodes CASSLERQFSYEQYF.

The gene calls are TRBV30 and TRBJ1-5; no definite D call. V lost 2 bases and J lost 9, with 14 bases in between. The CDR3 has 13 amino acids. CDR1 and CDR2 (germline): GTSNPN, SVGIG (reference sequence). The CDR3 reads CAWSFRNGMPQHF. CDR3 nucleotides: TGTGCCTGGAGTTTTCGGAATGGGATGCCCCAGCATTTT.